Listed below are T cell receptor beta chains from one sample, sequenced in a study of blood T cell repertoires in COVID-19. The assay was immunoSEQ multiplex PCR, and TCRdb's table has in-frame clones only and misses some. Among about 250,000 clones listed, approximately 90% were seen once. Sequenced: PBMCs or T cells enriched from blood (not recorded which). The source of these receptors is a woman aged 45-60 years who had recovered from COVID-19. The CDR3 runs from the conserved cysteine through the conserved F or W. The order of the fields is J gene, V gene, CDR3 protein.

TRBJ1-5	TRBV19	CASSIGTGAFNQPQHF
TRBJ2-2	TRBV30	CAGGRAGELFF
TRBJ2-2	TRBV5-4	CASSLLQNTGELFF
TRBJ2-5	TRBV7-2	CASSSTSLETQYF
TRBJ1-4	TRBV7-9	CASSRLGTGPPLNEKLFF
TRBJ2-5	TRBV7-8	CASSGRGVRETQYF
TRBJ2-1	TRBV30	CASWTSGHPNEQFF
TRBJ2-1	TRBV28	CATITGGPLNEQFF
TRBJ2-7	TRBV5-8	CASSPPGGRYEQYF
TRBJ1-5	TRBV7-2	CASSSDRNQPQHF
TRBJ2-1	TRBV19	CASSITSGRGEQFF
TRBJ1-5	TRBV28	CASSLWQDNQPQHF
TRBJ1-1	TRBV5-1	CASRRTGGVTMNTEAFF
TRBJ2-7	TRBV15	CATSRDGVSVRPYEQYF
TRBJ1-2	TRBV28	CASSLGQTGGGYTF
TRBJ1-1	TRBV14	CASSQDLPPMTEAFF
TRBJ2-3	TRBV7-2	CASSLNAAGITDTQYF
TRBJ1-1	TRBV9	CASSVSTPGAEAFF
TRBJ2-7	TRBV28	CASTRGYEQYF
TRBJ2-1	TRBV7-2	CASSRGTSGSNEQFF
TRBJ1-5	TRBV24-1	CATSDARGGQPQHF
TRBJ2-5	TRBV5-8	CASSLYQGETQYF
TRBJ2-2	TRBV25-1	CASSGFRQENTGELFF
TRBJ1-1	TRBV6-5	CASSLRTGLGTEAFF
TRBJ2-7	TRBV28	CASSLGSSVVIEQYF
TRBJ1-5	TRBV2	CASATGYGQPQHF
TRBJ2-5	TRBV6-2/TRBV6-3	CASSYWGQGVGHETQYF
TRBJ2-1	TRBV28	CASSFASGGSYNEQFF
TRBJ1-2	TRBV7-2	CASSLETGNYGYTF
TRBJ2-2	TRBV7-2	CASSLPPGLSPGELFF
TRBJ1-1	TRBV5-1	CASSFTGANTEAFF
TRBJ2-1	TRBV12-3/TRBV12-4	CASSPSEREQFF
TRBJ2-3	TRBV4-3	CASSQAPQGYTDTQYF
TRBJ2-4	TRBV20-1	CSASGSQGASKNIQYF
TRBJ2-1	TRBV6-2/TRBV6-3	CASSSESYNEQFF
TRBJ2-3	TRBV13	CASSSVQGSKADTQYF
TRBJ1-6	TRBV30	CAWNQGRGSPLHF
TRBJ1-6	TRBV6-5	CASSQDYNSPLHF
TRBJ2-7	TRBV4-2	CASSQARTGGYEQYF
TRBJ1-1	TRBV5-4	CASRQDRGQIDTEAFF